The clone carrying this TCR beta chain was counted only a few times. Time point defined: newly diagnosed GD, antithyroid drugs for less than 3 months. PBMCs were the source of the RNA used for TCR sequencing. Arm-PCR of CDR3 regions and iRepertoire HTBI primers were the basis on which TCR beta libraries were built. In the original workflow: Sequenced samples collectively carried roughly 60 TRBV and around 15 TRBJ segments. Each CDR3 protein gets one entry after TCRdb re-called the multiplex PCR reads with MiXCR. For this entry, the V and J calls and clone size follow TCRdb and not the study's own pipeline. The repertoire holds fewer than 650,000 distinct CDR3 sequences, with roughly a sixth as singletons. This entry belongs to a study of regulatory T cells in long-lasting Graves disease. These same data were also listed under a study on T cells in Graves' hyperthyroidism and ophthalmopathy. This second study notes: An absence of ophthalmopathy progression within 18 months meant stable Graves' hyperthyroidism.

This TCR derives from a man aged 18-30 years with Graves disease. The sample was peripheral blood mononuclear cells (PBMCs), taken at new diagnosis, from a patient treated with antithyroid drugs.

The CDR3 is CSARSTGGGSGGYTF. The CDR3 region has the DNA TGCAGCGCCAGATCGACAGGGGGAGGGTCTGGAGGCTACACCTTC. V gene TRBV29-1 combines with J gene TRBJ1-2; 9 bases are a match to TRBD1. The CDR3 sequence is 15 residues long. J gave up 8 bases and V 7 bases, and 17 bases lay outside the gene matches. In germline, CDR1 is SQVTM, CDR2 ANQGSEA.